These 2 T cell receptor beta chains share one sample of origin, sequenced in a study of T cells in women clearing cervical HPV infection. Sequencing was performed with immunoSEQ multiplex PCR; in TCRdb, only in-frame clones are kept and a portion is missing. Its table lists fewer than 35,000 clones. Sequenced: blood buffy coat. The receptor source for this set is a woman between 18 and 69 years old with a cervical HPV16 infection that either progressed to CIN3+ or cleared (not recorded which).

Comments on this clone: The read halts 3 residues ahead of the CDR3 end, with the missing end drawn from the germline J gene. The chain recombines TRBV30 with TRBJ2-7; 8 bases are shared with TRBD1. J lost 4 bases, V lost 2 bases, and 1 base had no gene match. The germline V gene has CDR1 GTSNPN and CDR2 SVGIG (reference sequence). This CDR3 has 12 amino acids. The sequenced part of the CDR3 DNA is TGTGCCTGGAGTAGGGACAGGTACGAG. Translated, it gives CAWSRDRYE. The full CDR3 reads CAWSRDRYEQYF. Variable domain in full (rest from reference TRBV30 and TRBJ2-7): SQTIHQWPATLVQPVGSPLSLECTVEGTSNPNLYWYRQAAGRGLQLLFYSVGIGQISSEVPQNLSASRPQDRQFILSSKKLLLSDSGFYLCAWSRDRYEQYFGPGTRLTVT.

Points on this clone: The read comes to an end 3 residues before the CDR3 does, leaving the germline J gene to fill in the end. The rearrangement joins TRBV6-1 to TRBJ2-7; 10 bases match TRBD2. Germline values: CDR1 MNHNS, CDR2 SASEGT. This CDR3 spans 15 amino acids. Trimming at V came to 3 bases and at J to 1 base, leaving 3 bases not matched to a gene. Partial CDR3 DNA: TGTGCCAGCAGTGAGGAACTAGCGGGGTCCTACGAG. This encodes CASSEELAGSYE. The whole CDR3 sequence is CASSEELAGSYEQYF.